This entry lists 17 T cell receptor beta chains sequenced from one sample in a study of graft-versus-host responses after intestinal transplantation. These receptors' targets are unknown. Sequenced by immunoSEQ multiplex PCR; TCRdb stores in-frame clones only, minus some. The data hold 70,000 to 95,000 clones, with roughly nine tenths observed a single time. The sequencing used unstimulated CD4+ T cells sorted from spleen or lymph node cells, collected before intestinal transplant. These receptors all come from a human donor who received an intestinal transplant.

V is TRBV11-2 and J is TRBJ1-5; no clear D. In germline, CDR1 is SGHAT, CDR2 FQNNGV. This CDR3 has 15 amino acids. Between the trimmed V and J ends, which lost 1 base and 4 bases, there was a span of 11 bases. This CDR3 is CASSLGAEPNQPQHF. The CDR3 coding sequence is TGTGCCAGCAGCTTAGGGGCAGAGCCTAATCAGCCCCAGCATTTT.

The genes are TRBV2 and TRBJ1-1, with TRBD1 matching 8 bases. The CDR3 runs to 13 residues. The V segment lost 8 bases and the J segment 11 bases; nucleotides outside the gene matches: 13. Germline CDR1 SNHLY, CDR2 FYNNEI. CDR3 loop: CASHGQGAGRAFF. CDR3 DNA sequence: TGTGCCAGCCACGGACAGGGCGCCGGTCGGGCTTTCTTT.

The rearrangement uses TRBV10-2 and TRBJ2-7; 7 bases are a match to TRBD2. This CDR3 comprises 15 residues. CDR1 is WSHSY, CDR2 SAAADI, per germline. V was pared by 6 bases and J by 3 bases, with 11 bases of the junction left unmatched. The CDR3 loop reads CASRPHVGGSYEQYF. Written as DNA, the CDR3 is TGCGCCAGCAGGCCCCACGTGGGAGGGAGCTACGAGCAGTACTTC.

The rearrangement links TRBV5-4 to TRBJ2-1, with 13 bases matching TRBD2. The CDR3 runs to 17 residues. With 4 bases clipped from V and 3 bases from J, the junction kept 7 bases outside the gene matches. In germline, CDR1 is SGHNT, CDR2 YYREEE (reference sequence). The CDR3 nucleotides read TGTGCCAGCAGCAGACCGGGACTAGCGGGGCTCTACAATGAGCAGTTCTTC. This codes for CASSRPGLAGLYNEQFF. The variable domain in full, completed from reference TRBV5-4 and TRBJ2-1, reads ETGVTQSPTHLIKTRGQQVTLRCSSQSGHNTVSWYQQALGQGPQFIFQYYREEENGRGNFPPRFSGLQFPNYSSELNVNALELDDSALYLCASSRPGLAGLYNEQFFGPGTRLTVL.

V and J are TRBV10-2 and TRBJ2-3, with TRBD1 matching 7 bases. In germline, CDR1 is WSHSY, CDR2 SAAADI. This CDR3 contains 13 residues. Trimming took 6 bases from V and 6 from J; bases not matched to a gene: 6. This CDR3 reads CASRQGWEDTQYF. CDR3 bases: TGCGCCAGCAGACAGGGGTGGGAGGATACGCAGTATTTT.

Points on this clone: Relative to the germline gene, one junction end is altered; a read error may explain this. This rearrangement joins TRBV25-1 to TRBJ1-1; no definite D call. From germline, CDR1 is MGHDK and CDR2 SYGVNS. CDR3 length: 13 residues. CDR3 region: CASSVNMNAEAFF. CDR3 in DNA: TGTGCCAGCAGTGTTAACATGAACGCTGAAGCTTTCTTT.

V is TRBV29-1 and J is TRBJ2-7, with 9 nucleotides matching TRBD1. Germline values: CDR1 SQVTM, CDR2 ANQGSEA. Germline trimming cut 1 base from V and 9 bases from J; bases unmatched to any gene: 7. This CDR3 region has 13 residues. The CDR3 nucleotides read TGCAGCGTTGAAGGGGGGGGGACAGGGCGGCAGTACTTC. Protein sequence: CSVEGGGTGRQYF.

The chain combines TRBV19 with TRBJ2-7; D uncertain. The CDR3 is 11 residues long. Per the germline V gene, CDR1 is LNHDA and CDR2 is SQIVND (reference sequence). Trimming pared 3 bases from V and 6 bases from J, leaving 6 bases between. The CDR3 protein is CASSIGSEQYF. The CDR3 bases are TGTGCCAGTAGTATCGGGTCCGAGCAGTACTTC.

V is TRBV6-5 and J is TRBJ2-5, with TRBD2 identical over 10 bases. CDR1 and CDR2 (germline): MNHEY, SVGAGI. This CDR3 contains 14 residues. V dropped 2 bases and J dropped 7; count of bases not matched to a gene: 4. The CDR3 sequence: CASSYTSGDGTQYF. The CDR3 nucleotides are TGTGCCAGCAGTTACACTAGCGGGGATGGGACCCAGTACTTC.

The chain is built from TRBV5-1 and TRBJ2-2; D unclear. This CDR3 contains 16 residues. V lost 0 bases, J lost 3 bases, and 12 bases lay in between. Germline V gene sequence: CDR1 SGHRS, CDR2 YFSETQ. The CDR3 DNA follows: TGCGCCAGCAGCTTGGTAGTACTGGCGGACACCGGGGAGCTGTTTTTT. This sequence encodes CASSLVVLADTGELFF. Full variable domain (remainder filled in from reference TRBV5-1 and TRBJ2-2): KAGVTQTPRYLIKTRGQQVTLSCSPISGHRSVSWYQQTPGQGLQFLFEYFSETQRNKGNFPGRFSGRQFSNSRSEMNVSTLELGDSALYLCASSLVVLADTGELFFGEGSRLTVL.

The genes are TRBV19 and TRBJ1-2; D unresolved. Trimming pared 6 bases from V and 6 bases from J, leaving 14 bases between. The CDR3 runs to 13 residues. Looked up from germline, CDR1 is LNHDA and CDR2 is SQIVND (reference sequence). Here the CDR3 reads CASSPLRSHGYTF. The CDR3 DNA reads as TGTGCCAGTAGCCCCTTGCGAAGTCATGGCTACACCTTC.

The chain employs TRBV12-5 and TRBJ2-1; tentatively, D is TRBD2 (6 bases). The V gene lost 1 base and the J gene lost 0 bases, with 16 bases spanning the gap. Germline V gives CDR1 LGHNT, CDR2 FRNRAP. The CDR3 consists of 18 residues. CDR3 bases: TGTGCTAGTGGTTTGGCCTTGCGGCGGGGAAGCTCCTACAATGAGCAGTTCTTC. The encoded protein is CASGLALRRGSSYNEQFF. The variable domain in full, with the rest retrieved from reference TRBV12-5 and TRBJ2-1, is DARVTQTPRHKVTEMGQEVTMRCQPILGHNTVFWYRQTMMQGLELLAYFRNRAPLDDSGMPKDRFSAEMPDATLATLKIQPSEPRDSAVYFCASGLALRRGSSYNEQFFGPGTRLTVL.

The chain's CDR3 is CASSLEPQDEQYF. The DNA of the CDR3 is TGTGCCAGCAGCTTAGAGCCACAGGACGAGCAGTACTTC. The chain uses TRBV11-2 and TRBJ2-7, with D possibly TRBD1 on 5 matching bases. Germline-derived CDR1 and CDR2 are SGHAT and FQNNGV. This CDR3 region has 13 residues. The V end lost 0 bases, the J end lost 5 bases, and 8 bases lay between the germline ends.

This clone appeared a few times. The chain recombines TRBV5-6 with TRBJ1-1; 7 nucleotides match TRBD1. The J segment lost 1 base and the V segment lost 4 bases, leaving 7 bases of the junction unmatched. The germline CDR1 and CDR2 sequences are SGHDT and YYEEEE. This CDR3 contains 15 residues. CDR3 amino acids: CASSTRTGGNTEAFF. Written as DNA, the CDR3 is TGTGCCAGCAGCACCAGGACAGGAGGGAACACTGAAGCTTTCTTT. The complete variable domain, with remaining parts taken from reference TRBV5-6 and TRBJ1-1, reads DAGVTQSPTHLIKTRGQQVTLRCSPKSGHDTVSWYQQALGQGPQFIFQYYEEEERQRGNFPDRFSGHQFPNYSSELNVNALLLGDSALYLCASSTRTGGNTEAFFGQGTRLTVV.

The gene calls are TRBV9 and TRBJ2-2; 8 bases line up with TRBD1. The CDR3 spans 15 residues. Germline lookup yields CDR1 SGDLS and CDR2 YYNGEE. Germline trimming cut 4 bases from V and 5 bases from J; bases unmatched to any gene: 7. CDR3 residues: CASSTDREWTGELFF. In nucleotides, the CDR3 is TGTGCCAGCAGCACGGACAGGGAATGGACCGGGGAGCTGTTTTTT.

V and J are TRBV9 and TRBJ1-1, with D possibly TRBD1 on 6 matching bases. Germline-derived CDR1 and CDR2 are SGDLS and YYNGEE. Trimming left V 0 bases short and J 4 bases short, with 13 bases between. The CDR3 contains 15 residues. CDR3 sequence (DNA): TGTGCCAGCAGCGTAGAGGGGGTTCGTTCCACTGAAGCTTTCTTT. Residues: CASSVEGVRSTEAFF.

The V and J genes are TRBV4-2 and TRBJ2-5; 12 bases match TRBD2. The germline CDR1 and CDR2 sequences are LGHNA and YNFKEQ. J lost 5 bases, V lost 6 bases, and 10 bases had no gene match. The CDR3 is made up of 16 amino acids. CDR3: CASRPQLAGGGETQYF. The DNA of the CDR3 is TGTGCCAGCAGACCCCAACTAGCGGGGGGTGGGGAGACCCAGTACTTC.